This TCR beta chain was captured by sequencing in a study of cytomegalovirus exposure and HLA in healthy donors. The PCR employed 60 Vbeta primers together with 13 Jbeta primers. The assay was immunoSEQ multiplex PCR, and TCRdb's table has in-frame clones only and misses some. There are under 200,000 clones in the sample; approximately 80% occur only once, and 13% to 15% lies in the top ten. Study-level points and caveats: Three CMV-associated chains proved CMV antigen-specific in vitro.

In this sample, this clone turned up once. Antigen: not known. The sequence was collected from a woman aged 30 to 39 in good health and CMV-seropositive. Material for sequencing was PBMCs.

The chain's CDR3 is CASSVGAFTDTQYF. CDR3 bases: TGTGCCAGCAGCGTAGGGGCCTTCACAGATACGCAGTATTTT. The chain employs TRBV9 and TRBJ2-3; the D is unclear. CDR1 and CDR2 from the germline V gene are SGDLS and YYNGEE. The V end lost 0 bases, the J end lost 2 bases, and 7 bases lay between the germline ends. The CDR3 runs to 14 residues.